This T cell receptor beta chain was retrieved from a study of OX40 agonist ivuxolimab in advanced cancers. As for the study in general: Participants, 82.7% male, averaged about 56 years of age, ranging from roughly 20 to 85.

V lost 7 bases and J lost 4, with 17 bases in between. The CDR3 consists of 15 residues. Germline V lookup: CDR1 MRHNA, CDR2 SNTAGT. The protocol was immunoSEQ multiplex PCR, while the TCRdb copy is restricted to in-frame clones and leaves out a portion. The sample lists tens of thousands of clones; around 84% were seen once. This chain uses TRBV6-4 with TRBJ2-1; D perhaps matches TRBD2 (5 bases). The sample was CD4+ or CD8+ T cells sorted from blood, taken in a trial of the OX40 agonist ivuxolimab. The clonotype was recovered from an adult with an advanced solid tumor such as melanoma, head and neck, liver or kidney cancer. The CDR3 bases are TGTGCCAGCACTCTTAGCGCTAAGCATTACAATGAGCAGTTCTTC. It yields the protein CASTLSAKHYNEQFF.